This is a list of T cell receptor beta chains from one sample in a study of shared clonotypes between healthy human individuals. Generated by immunoSEQ multiplex PCR, the TCRdb table keeps only in-frame clones and is missing some. In the table there are some 1.5 million clones, approximately 98% of which are singletons. The sample taken for sequencing was naive CD4+ T cells sorted from blood. The receptors derive from a man aged 25 to 40 in good health. Each CDR3 is given with its conserved first and last residue. The D gene is left open where the match is weak. Part of the rows lack a size; the others show once, few, many or a class for expanded clones.

>TRBJ2-1|TRBV10-3|NA|13|NA
CAISVGEEDEQFF
TGTGCCATCAGTGTCGGAGAGGAGGATGAGCAGTTCTTC
>TRBJ2-7|TRBV5-4|NA|11|NA
CASSLEGEQYF
TGTGCCAGCAGCTTGGAGGGCGAGCAGTACTTC
>TRBJ2-7|TRBV19|NA|13|TRBD2
CASSGTSGIEQYF
TGTGCCAGTTCCGGGACTAGCGGGATTGAGCAGTACTTC
>TRBJ2-2|TRBV4-1|NA|17|TRBD1
CASSQDLGTGNTGELFF
TGCGCCAGCAGCCAAGATCTTGGGACAGGGAACACCGGGGAGCTGTTTTTT
>TRBJ1-1|TRBV28|NA|14|NA
CASSLGQGFTEAFF
TGTGCCAGCAGTTTAGGTCAGGGGTTCACTGAAGCTTTCTTT
>TRBJ1-1|TRBV6-5|NA|12|NA
CATRWGDTEAFF
TGTGCCACACGGTGGGGGGACACTGAAGCTTTCTTT
>TRBJ1-2|TRBV4-1|NA|14|NA
CASKAEGSLYGYTF
TGCGCCAGCAAGGCTGAGGGCTCCCTTTATGGCTACACCTTC
>TRBJ2-7|TRBV28|NA|12|NA
CASSLARREQYF
TGTGCCAGCAGTTTAGCCCGGCGAGAGCAGTACTTC
>TRBJ2-5|TRBV18|NA|17|TRBD2
CASSDGRLARIQETQYF
TGTGCCAGCTCGGACGGACGACTAGCAAGAATCCAAGAGACCCAGTACTTC
>TRBJ1-2|TRBV6-1|NA|13|NA
CASSEWGVSGYTF
TGTGCCAGCAGTGAATGGGGGGTTTCCGGCTACACCTTC
>TRBJ2-1|TRBV10-3|NA|17|TRBD2
CAVQTVSGRLRLNEQFF
TGTGCCGTTCAAACGGTTAGCGGGAGATTGAGGCTTAATGAGCAGTTCTTC
>TRBJ2-7|TRBV7-8|NA|17|NA
CASSLLVVRKTSYEQYF
TGTGCCAGCAGCTTATTAGTTGTGCGGAAAACCTCCTACGAGCAGTACTTC
>TRBJ1-5|TRBV19|NA|14|NA
CASSIASLNQPQHF
TGTGCCAGTAGTATAGCCAGTCTGAATCAGCCCCAGCATTTT
>TRBJ2-5|TRBV9|NA|18|TRBD2
CASSVAGGGWPSQETQYF
TGTGCCAGCAGCGTAGCGGGCGGGGGTTGGCCCTCACAAGAGACCCAGTACTTC
>TRBJ1-5|TRBV6-1|NA|15|NA
CASSEIPTSYQPQHF
TGTGCCAGCAGTGAAATACCTACGAGCTATCAGCCCCAGCATTTT
>TRBJ2-3|TRBV7-9|NA|14|NA
CAQQQLVGTDTQYF
TGTGCCCAACAGCAGTTAGTTGGCACAGATACGCAGTATTTT
>TRBJ2-1|TRBV15|NA|12|NA
CATSRLRHLQFF
TGTGCCACCAGCAGATTAAGACATTTGCAGTTCTTC
>TRBJ1-1|TRBV18|NA|12|NA
CASSRTNTEAFF
TGTGCCAGCTCACGAACGAACACTGAAGCTTTCTTT
>TRBJ2-7|TRBV6-6|once|16|NA
CASTNRGGMSSYEQYF
TGTGCCAGCACCAACCGGGGCGGGATGAGCTCCTACGAGCAGTACTTC